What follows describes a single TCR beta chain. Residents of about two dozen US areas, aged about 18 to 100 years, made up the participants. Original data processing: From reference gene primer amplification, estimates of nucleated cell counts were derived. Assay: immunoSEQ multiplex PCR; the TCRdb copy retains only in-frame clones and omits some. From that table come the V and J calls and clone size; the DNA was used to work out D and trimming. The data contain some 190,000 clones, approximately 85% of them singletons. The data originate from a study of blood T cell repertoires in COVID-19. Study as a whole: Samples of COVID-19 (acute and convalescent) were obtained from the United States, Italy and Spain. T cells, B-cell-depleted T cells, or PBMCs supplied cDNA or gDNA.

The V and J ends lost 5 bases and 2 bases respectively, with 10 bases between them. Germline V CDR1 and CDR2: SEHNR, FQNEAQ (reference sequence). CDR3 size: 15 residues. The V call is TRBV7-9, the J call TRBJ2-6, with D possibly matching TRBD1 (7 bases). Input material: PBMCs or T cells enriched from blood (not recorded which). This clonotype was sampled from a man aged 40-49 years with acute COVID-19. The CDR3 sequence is CASSAGQPGANVLTF. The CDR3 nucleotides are TGTGCCAGCAGCGCGGGACAGCCTGGGGCCAACGTCCTGACTTTC. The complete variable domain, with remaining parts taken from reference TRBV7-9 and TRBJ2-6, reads DTGVSQNPRHKITKRGQNVTFRCDPISEHNRLYWYRQTLGQGPEFLTYFQNEAQLEKSRLLSDRFSAERPKGSFSTLEIQRTEQGDSAMYLCASSAGQPGANVLTFGAGSRLTVL.